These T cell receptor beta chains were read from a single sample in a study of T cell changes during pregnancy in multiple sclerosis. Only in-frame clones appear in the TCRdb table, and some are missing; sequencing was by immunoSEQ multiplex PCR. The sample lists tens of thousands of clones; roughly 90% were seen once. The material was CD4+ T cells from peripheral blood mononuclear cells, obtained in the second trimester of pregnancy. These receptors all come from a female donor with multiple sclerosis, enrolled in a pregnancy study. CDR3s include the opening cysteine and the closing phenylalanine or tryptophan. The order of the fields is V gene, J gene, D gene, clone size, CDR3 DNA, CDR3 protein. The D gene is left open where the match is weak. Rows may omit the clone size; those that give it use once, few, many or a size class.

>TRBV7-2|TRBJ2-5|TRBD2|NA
TGTGCCAGCAGAGCGGGGGGAGAACGAGAGACCCAGTACTTC
CASRAGGERETQYF
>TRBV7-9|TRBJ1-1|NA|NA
TGTGCCAGCAGCCCGACGGCTTCGGGTACCACTGAAGCTTTCTTT
CASSPTASGTTEAFF
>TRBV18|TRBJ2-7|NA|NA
TGTGCCAGCTCACAATTCACCCGAAATGTGGGGCCCTACGAGCAGTACTTC
CASSQFTRNVGPYEQYF
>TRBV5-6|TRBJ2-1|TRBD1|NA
TGTGCCAGCAGCCCGGGACAGGGACCGCAGTTCTTC
CASSPGQGPQFF
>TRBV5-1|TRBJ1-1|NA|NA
TGCGCCAGCAGCGTGAATCCGGGACTTACTTCCAGGGAAGCTTTCTTT
CASSVNPGLTSREAFF
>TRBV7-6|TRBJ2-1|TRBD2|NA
TGTGCCAGCAGCTTAGGTCGTATTTTATCGGGAGGGTACAATGAGCAGTTCTTC
CASSLGRILSGGYNEQFF
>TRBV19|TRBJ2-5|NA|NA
TGTGCCAGTAGTATAGATCCAGCGGGAGAGACCCAGTACTTC
CASSIDPAGETQYF
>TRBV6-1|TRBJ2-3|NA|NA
TGTGCCAGCAGTGAGCTACTAAAAACTAGCACAGATACGCAGTATTTT
CASSELLKTSTDTQYF
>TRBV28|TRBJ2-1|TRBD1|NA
TGTGCCAGCAGTTTACTCCGCGGGACAGGGTCTGAGCAGTTCTTC
CASSLLRGTGSEQFF
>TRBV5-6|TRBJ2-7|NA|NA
TGTGCCAGCAGCTTGGGACAGGACAGCTCCTACGAGCAGTACTTC
CASSLGQDSSYEQYF
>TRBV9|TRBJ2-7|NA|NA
TGTGCCAGCAGCGTAGGGCCTCTCTACGAGCAGTACTTC
CASSVGPLYEQYF
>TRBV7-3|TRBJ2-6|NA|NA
TGTGCCAGCAGCTTAGGACGGACTCCCCTCTCTGGGGCCAACGTCCTGACTTTC
CASSLGRTPLSGANVLTF
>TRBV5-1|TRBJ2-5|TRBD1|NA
TGCGCCAGCAGCTTGTCAGGGGGAAGTGTAAGAGAGACCCAGTACTTC
CASSLSGGSVRETQYF
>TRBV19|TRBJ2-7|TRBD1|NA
TGTGCCAGTAGTATCAAGAGGGACAGCACCTACGAGCAGTACTTC
CASSIKRDSTYEQYF
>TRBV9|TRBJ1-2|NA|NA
TGTGCCAGCAGCGTAGGGGCAGAGAGCTATGGCTACACCTTC
CASSVGAESYGYTF
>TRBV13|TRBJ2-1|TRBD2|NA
TGTGCCAGCAGCCCTCCTAGCGGGAGAAATTACAATGAGCAGTTCTTC
CASSPPSGRNYNEQFF
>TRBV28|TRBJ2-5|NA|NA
TGTGCCAGCAGTTTACGGACTCTCAGGAGGGAGACCCAGTACTTC
CASSLRTLRRETQYF
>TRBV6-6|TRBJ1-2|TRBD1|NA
TGTGCCAGCAGTTACCCCCCGGGACAGGGGTATGGCTACACCTTC
CASSYPPGQGYGYTF
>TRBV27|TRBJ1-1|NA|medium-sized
TGTGCCAGCAGCACTCAGGGTGCTACTGAAGCTTTCTTT
CASSTQGATEAFF
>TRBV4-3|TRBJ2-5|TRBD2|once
TGCGCCAGCAGCCGAAACGCGGGGAGGGAAGAGACCCAGTACTTC
CASSRNAGREETQYF
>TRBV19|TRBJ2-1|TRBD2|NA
TGTGCCAGTAGTAGAGCTAGCGGGAGGGTACATGAGCAGTTCTTC
CASSRASGRVHEQFF
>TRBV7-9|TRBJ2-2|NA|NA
TGTGCCAGCAGCCAGGTCAAAGGCAGGGCGGACGGGGAGCTGTTTTTT
CASSQVKGRADGELFF
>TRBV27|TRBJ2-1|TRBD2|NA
TGTGCCAGCATGCTAGCGGGAGGGCCCTACAATGAGCAGTTCTTC
CASMLAGGPYNEQFF
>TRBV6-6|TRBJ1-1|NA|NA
TGTGCCAGCAGTTACTCGCCGCAGTCCACTAGAGAGGAAGCTTTCTTT
CASSYSPQSTREEAFF
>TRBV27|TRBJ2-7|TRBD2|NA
TGTGCCAGCAGTTTATCGATTAGCGGGAGGGCCGGGAACGAGCAGTACTTC
CASSLSISGRAGNEQYF
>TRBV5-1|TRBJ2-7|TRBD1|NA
TGCGCCAGCAGCTTGTCGGGGGGACAGGGATTCAACGAGCAGTACTTC
CASSLSGGQGFNEQYF
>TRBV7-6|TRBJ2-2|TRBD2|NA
TGTGCCAGCAGCTTTCTAGCGGGAGGTACCGGGGAGCTGTTTTTT
CASSFLAGGTGELFF
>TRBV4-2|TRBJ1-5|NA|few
TGTGCCAGCAGCCAAGATAGTAGCAATCAGCCCCAGCATTTT
CASSQDSSNQPQHF
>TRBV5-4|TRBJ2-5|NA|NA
TGTGCCAGCAGCTCCATAGCAGAAACGAAAGAGACCCAGTACTTC
CASSSIAETKETQYF
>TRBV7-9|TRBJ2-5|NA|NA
TGTGCCAGCAGCTTATTAGCTTTCAGCGGGCGGCAGGATAGGGAGACCCAGTACTTC
CASSLLAFSGRQDRETQYF
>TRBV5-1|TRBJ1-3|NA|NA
TGCGCCAGCAGCTCCCTCTCTGGAAACACCATATATTTT
CASSSLSGNTIYF
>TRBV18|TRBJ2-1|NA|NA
TGTGCCAGCTCACCACTAGCTTCCTCCTACAATGAGCAGTTCTTC
CASSPLASSYNEQFF
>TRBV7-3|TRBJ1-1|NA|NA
TGTGCCAGCAGCTTAACGCCGGGCACTGAAGCTTTCTTT
CASSLTPGTEAFF
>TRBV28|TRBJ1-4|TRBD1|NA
TGTGCCAGCAGTTCCACGGGACAGGGAAAAGAAAAACTGTTTTTT
CASSSTGQGKEKLFF
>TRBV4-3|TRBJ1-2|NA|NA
TGCGCCAGCAGCCAGGCCGTTGCTGTGTCCTATGGCTACACCTTC
CASSQAVAVSYGYTF
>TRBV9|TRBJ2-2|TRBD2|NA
TGTGCCAGCAGCGTAGGTCCGGGAGGACTCACCGGGGAGCTGTTTTTT
CASSVGPGGLTGELFF
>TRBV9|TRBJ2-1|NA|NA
TGTGCCAGCAGCGGCGGGACTCTGGGCTACAATGAGCAGTTCTTC
CASSGGTLGYNEQFF